The 23 T cell receptor beta chains in this list originate from one sample, sequenced in a study of T cells after yellow fever vaccination. MiXCR, applied by TCRdb to the 5' RACE reads, yields one record per CDR3 protein. The repertoire holds 150,000 to 200,000 distinct CDR3 sequences, with 11% as singletons. The source material was CD8+ T cells sorted from PBMCs, sampled 15 days after the yellow fever booster vaccination. The receptor set was obtained from a man aged 18 to 35 who received the YFV17D yellow fever vaccine.

This clonotype was seen a few times. The V gene is TRBV7-9, the J gene TRBJ2-4; TRBD1 or TRBD2 may be the D gene (6 bases each). Germline assignment: CDR1 SEHNR and CDR2 FQNEAQ (reference sequence). The CDR3 runs 13 residues. Trimming took 8 bases from V and 8 from J, leaving 16 bases between them. CDR3 sequence: CASWGAGMDIQYF. CDR3 nucleotide sequence: TGTGCCAGCTGGGGGGCGGGGATGGACATTCAGTACTTC.

The genes are TRBV18 and TRBJ2-2; tentatively, D is TRBD2 (6 bases). Deletions cut 8 bases from V and 2 bases from J, with 21 bases between. The CDR3 extends over 17 amino acids. Germline-derived CDR1 and CDR2 are KGHSH and LQKENI. The chain's CDR3 is CASPRIPPGDNTGELFF. The CDR3 nucleotides read TGTGCCAGCCCAAGAATCCCTCCGGGGGACAACACCGGGGAGCTGTTTTTT.

The rearrangement links TRBV5-1 to TRBJ1-1; D possibly corresponds to TRBD1 (5 bases). Germline V gene lookup returns CDR1 SGHRS and CDR2 YFSETQ. CDR3 length equals 16 residues. The ends were cut back, 0 bases at V and 4 bases at J, with 16 bases in the middle. CDR3 region: CASSLDARGYLTEAFF. The CDR3, as DNA: TGCGCCAGCAGCTTGGACGCTCGGGGGTATCTCACTGAAGCTTTCTTT. The full variable domain, in which reference TRBV5-1 and TRBJ1-1 provide the parts outside the CDR3, is KAGVTQTPRYLIKTRGQQVTLSCSPISGHRSVSWYQQTPGQGLQFLFEYFSETQRNKGNFPGRFSGRQFSNSRSEMNVSTLELGDSALYLCASSLDARGYLTEAFFGQGTRLTVV.

The CDR3 reads CARRTGGTDTQYF. CDR3 nucleotides: TGTGCCAGAAGGACAGGGGGCACAGATACGCAGTATTTT. This sequence joins TRBV5-3 and TRBJ2-3; 8 bases map to TRBD1. TRBV5-3 is an ORF for which the function is uncertain. Unmatched junction bases numbered 0, after V lost 5 bases and J lost 1 base. This CDR3 has 13 amino acids.

The chain employs TRBV11-1 and TRBJ2-1; D could derive from TRBD1 or TRBD2 (6 bases each). V was trimmed by 5 bases and J by 4 bases, leaving 18 bases between them. The CDR3 runs to 16 residues. Germline V gene sequence: CDR1 SGHAT, CDR2 FQDESV (reference sequence). The CDR3 DNA reads as TGTGCCAGCAGCCCGACGTGGGGGGCTCGATACAATGAGCAGTTCTTC. Protein sequence: CASSPTWGARYNEQFF. The whole variable domain, remainder taken from reference TRBV11-1 and TRBJ2-1, is EAEVAQSPRYKITEKSQAVAFWCDPISGHATLYWYRQILGQGPELLVQFQDESVVDDSQLPKDRFSAERLKGVDSTLKIQPAELGDSAMYLCASSPTWGARYNEQFFGPGTRLTVL.

The V and J genes are TRBV5-1 and TRBJ1-3; unclear D gene. The CDR3 extends over 12 amino acids. Germline V lookup: CDR1 SGHRS, CDR2 YFSETQ. The ends were cut back, 2 bases at V and 3 bases at J, with 3 bases in the middle. Here the CDR3 DNA reads TGCGCCAGCAGCTTCGATGGAAACACCATATATTTT. Protein: CASSFDGNTIYF.

This clonotype was found many times. V usage is TRBV9 and J usage is TRBJ2-3, with D unresolved. The CDR3 has 15 residues. The V end was cut by 3 bases, the J end by 4 bases, with 15 bases between. Per germline, CDR1 SGDLS and CDR2 YYNGEE. The CDR3 nucleotides are TGTGCCAGCAGCGAGGGAATTGGCCTCGCAGATACGCAGTATTTT. Amino acid sequence: CASSEGIGLADTQYF.

The chain has TRBV4-3 and TRBJ2-3, with 9 bases that match TRBD1. Looked up from germline, CDR1 is LGHNA and CDR2 is YSLEER. The CDR3 totals 16 residues. The junction had 5 bases not matched to a gene; V was cut back by 4 bases and J by 0 bases. CDR3 DNA sequence: TGCGCCAGCAGCCCAACACAGGGGGCAAGCACAGATACGCAGTATTTT. Protein product: CASSPTQGASTDTQYF.

There are a few counts of this clonotype. The chain uses TRBV4-3 and TRBJ2-7, with D perhaps TRBD2 (7 bases). CDR3 size: 15 residues. CDR1 and CDR2 from the germline V gene are LGHNA and YSLEER. Trimming removed 0 bases at V and 4 bases at J, with 13 bases between. Here the CDR3 DNA reads TGCGCCAGCAGCCAAGACGGCGGGGGCGCATACGAGCAGTACTTC. Its translation is CASSQDGGGAYEQYF.

This clonotype was counted between two and nine times. The chain uses TRBV5-1 and TRBJ2-7; 8 bases map to TRBD1. The ends lost 2 bases at V and 4 bases at J; junction bases unmatched: 5. CDR1 SGHRS and CDR2 YFSETQ come from the germline V gene. CDR3 length equals 14 residues. Written as DNA, the CDR3 is TGCGCCAGCAGCTTAGGGACAGGTCCTTACGAGCAGTACGTC. It yields the protein CASSLGTGPYEQYV.

Only a few counts were recorded for this clonotype. V is TRBV5-5 and J is TRBJ1-3; D not certain. V was clipped by 4 bases and J by 4 bases, with 6 bases between them. The length of the CDR3 is 12 residues. In germline, CDR1 is SGHKS, CDR2 YYEKEE (reference sequence). CDR3 nucleotide sequence: TGTGCCAGCAGCGGAGACGGAAACACCATATATTTT. This sequence encodes CASSGDGNTIYF.

In its sample, this clonotype was seen a few times. The chain uses TRBV7-2 and TRBJ2-7; D gene unclear. The length of the CDR3 is 12 residues. V gave up 4 bases and J gave up 4 bases, with 8 bases separating them. Germline CDR1 SGHTA, CDR2 FQGNSA. CDR3 DNA sequence: TGTGCCAGCAGCTACGGGTATTACGAGCAGTACTTC. Translating it yields CASSYGYYEQYF.

This clonotype showed up just a few times. This chain joins TRBV5-1 and TRBJ2-6; 8 bases fit TRBD1. Germline assignment: CDR1 SGHRS and CDR2 YFSETQ. The CDR3 runs 19 residues. V dropped 4 bases and J dropped 3; count of bases not matched to a gene: 15. The CDR3: CASSLPRDRRPDGANVLTF. The CDR3 DNA sequence: TGCGCCAGCAGCCTACCCCGGGACAGGCGCCCAGATGGGGCCAACGTCCTGACTTTC.

This clonotype was detected a few times. V usage is TRBV19 and J usage is TRBJ2-3; D gene uncertain. This CDR3 has 13 residues. Per germline, CDR1 LNHDA and CDR2 SQIVND (reference sequence). Trimming stripped 5 bases from V and 4 bases from J, with 10 bases between. The CDR3 nucleotides are TGTGCCAGTAGTCCCTTGACCCCAGATACGCAGTATTTT. It specifies CASSPLTPDTQYF.

The chain couples TRBV9 to TRBJ1-2, with D maybe TRBD1 (5 bases). Germline CDR1 SGDLS, CDR2 YYNGEE. CDR3 size: 13 residues. Trimming cost V 0 bases and J 8 bases, with 11 bases left between them. As DNA, the CDR3 is TGTGCCAGCAGCGTAGGAGGGGTCGACGGCTACACCTTC. Translation: CASSVGGVDGYTF.

The V call is TRBV14, the J call TRBJ1-1; D gene uncertain. CDR1 is SGHDN, CDR2 FVKESK, per germline. The CDR3 runs 14 residues. V was trimmed by 4 bases and J by 1 base, leaving 10 bases between them. The CDR3 sequence is CASSLGIWNTEAFF. The CDR3 DNA reads TGTGCCAGCAGCCTCGGGATTTGGAACACTGAAGCTTTCTTT.

This clonotype was detected only a few times. The chain combines TRBV4-1 with TRBJ2-1; possibly TRBD1 or TRBD2 for D (5 bases each). The CDR3 consists of 16 residues. Germline V lookup: CDR1 MGHRA, CDR2 YSYEKL. The germline V and J ends were trimmed by 5 bases and 7 bases, with 21 bases remaining between them. CDR3 sequence: CASSFAGTSLPNEQFF. DNA for the CDR3: TGCGCCAGCAGCTTTGCCGGGACCTCACTCCCGAATGAGCAGTTCTTC.

J is TRBJ1-2 and V is TRBV3-1; tentatively, D is TRBD1 (5 bases). Deletions cut 3 bases from V and 1 base from J, with 12 bases between. The length of the CDR3 is 15 residues. The germline CDR1 and CDR2 sequences are LGHDT and YNNKEL (reference sequence). The CDR3 spells CASSHTAGGNYGYTF. The CDR3 nucleotides read TGTGCCAGCAGCCATACCGCCGGGGGTAACTATGGCTACACCTTC.

This clonotype turned up a few times. V is TRBV6-5 and J is TRBJ2-2; D ambiguous. CDR1 and CDR2 from the germline V gene are MNHEY and SVGAGI. V was trimmed by 2 bases and J by 4 bases, leaving 8 bases between them. The CDR3 contains 14 residues. In DNA form, the CDR3 reads TGTGCCAGCAGTTACAGATCCCCCACCGGGGAGCTGTTTTTT. Amino acid sequence: CASSYRSPTGELFF.

The chain joins TRBV11-2 to TRBJ2-5, with TRBD1 matching 11 bases. This CDR3 has 15 amino acids. The ends lost 5 bases at V and 5 bases at J; junction bases unmatched: 7. CDR1 and CDR2 from the germline V gene are SGHAT and FQNNGV. The CDR3 protein is CASSRTGGLLETQYF. CDR3 nucleotides: TGTGCCAGCAGCCGGACAGGGGGCCTGCTCGAGACCCAGTACTTC.

The rearrangement uses TRBV12-3 or TRBV12-4 and TRBJ2-3; a weak D match, TRBD2 (7 bases). The germline V and J ends were trimmed by 8 bases and 6 bases, with 15 bases remaining between them. The CDR3 has 13 residues. The CDR3 loop reads CASSTGGLDTQYF. The CDR3 coding sequence is TGTGCCAGCTCGACGGGGGGCTTGGATACGCAGTATTTT.

The chain links TRBV10-3 to TRBJ2-7; 7 nucleotides agree with TRBD1. Germline V gene sequence: CDR1 ENHRY, CDR2 SYGVKD. The trim removed 8 bases at V and 7 bases at J, leaving 11 bases unmatched. The CDR3 is 13 amino acids. The CDR3 sequence: CAIREGAVEEQYV. The CDR3 DNA follows: TGTGCCATCCGAGAGGGGGCAGTCGAGGAGCAGTACGTC.

This clonotype was counted a few times. The chain has TRBV7-9 and TRBJ1-1; 7 bases are shared with TRBD1. From germline, CDR1 is SEHNR and CDR2 FQNEAQ (reference sequence). Trimming at V came to 8 bases and at J to 0 bases, leaving 9 bases not matched to a gene. The CDR3 loop spans 15 amino acids. CDR3 loop: CASQLPGTVNTEAFF. For the CDR3, the DNA is TGTGCCAGCCAGCTACCCGGGACAGTGAACACTGAAGCTTTCTTT.